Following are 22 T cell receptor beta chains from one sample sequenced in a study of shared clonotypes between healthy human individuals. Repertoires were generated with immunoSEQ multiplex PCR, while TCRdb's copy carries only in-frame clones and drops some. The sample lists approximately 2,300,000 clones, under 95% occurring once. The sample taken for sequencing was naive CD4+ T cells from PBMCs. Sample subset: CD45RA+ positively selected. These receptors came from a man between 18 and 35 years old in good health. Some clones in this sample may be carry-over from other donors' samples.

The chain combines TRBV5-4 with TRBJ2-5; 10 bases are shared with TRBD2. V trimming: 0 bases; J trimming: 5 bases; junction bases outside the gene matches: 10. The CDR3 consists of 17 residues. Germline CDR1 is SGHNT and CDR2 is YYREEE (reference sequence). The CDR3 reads CASSLGPSGRARETQYF. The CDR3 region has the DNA TGTGCCAGCAGCTTGGGGCCCAGCGGGAGGGCCAGGGAGACCCAGTACTTC.

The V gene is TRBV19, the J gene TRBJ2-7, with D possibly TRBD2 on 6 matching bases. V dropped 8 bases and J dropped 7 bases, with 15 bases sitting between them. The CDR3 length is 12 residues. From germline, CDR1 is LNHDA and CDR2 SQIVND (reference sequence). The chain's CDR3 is CASRGSVGEQYF. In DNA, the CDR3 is TGTGCCAGTCGGGGGTCGGTAGGTGAGCAGTACTTC.

The CDR3 region is CASSLGTEWETQYF. In DNA form, the CDR3 reads TGCGCCAGCAGCTTGGGTACCGAGTGGGAGACCCAGTACTTC. V and J are TRBV5-1 and TRBJ2-5; D remains unclear. V lost 0 bases to trimming and J lost 5 bases, with 11 bases between them. The CDR3 runs 14 residues. Germline V gene sequence: CDR1 SGHRS, CDR2 YFSETQ.

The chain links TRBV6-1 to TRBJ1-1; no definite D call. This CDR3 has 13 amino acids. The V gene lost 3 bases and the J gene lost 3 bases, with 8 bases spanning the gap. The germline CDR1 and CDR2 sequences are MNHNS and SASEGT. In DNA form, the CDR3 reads TGTGCCAGCAGTGAGACGGGATACACTGAAGCTTTCTTT. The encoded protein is CASSETGYTEAFF.

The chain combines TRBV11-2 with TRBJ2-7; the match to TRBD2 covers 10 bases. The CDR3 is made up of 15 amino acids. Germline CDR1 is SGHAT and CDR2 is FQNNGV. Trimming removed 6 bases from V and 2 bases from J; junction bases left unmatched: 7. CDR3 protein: CASRDLAGVTYEQYF. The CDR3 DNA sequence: TGTGCCAGCAGAGACCTAGCGGGAGTGACCTACGAGCAGTACTTC.

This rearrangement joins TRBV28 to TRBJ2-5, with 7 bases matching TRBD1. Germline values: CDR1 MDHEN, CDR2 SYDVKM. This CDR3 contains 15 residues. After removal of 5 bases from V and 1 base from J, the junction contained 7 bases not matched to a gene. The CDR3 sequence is CASSPQGQPQETQYF. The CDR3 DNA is TGTGCCAGCAGTCCTCAGGGACAGCCCCAAGAGACCCAGTACTTC.

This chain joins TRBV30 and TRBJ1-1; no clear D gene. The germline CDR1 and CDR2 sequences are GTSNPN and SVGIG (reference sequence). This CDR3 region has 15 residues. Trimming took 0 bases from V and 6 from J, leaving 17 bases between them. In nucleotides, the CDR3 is TGTGCCTGGAGTGTTGGGGTGGCGGAAACGTCTGAAGCTTTCTTT. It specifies CAWSVGVAETSEAFF.

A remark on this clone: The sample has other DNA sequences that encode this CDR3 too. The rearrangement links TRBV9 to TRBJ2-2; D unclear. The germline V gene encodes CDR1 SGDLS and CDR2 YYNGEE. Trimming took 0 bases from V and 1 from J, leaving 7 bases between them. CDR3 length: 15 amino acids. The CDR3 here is CASSVASGNTGELFF. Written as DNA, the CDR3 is TGTGCCAGCAGCGTAGCATCCGGGAACACCGGGGAGCTGTTTTTT.

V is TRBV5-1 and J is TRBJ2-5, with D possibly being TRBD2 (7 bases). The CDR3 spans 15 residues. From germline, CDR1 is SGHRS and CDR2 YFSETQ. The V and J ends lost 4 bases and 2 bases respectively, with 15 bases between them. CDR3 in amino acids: CASSRTRGAQETQYF. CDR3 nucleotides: TGCGCCAGCAGCCGGACTCGGGGGGCGCAAGAGACCCAGTACTTC.

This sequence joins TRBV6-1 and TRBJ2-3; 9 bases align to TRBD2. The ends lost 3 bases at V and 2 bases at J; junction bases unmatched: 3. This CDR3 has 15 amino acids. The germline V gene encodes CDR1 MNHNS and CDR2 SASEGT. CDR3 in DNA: TGTGCCAGCAGTGAGGCGGGAGGGGCCACAGATACGCAGTATTTT. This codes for CASSEAGGATDTQYF.

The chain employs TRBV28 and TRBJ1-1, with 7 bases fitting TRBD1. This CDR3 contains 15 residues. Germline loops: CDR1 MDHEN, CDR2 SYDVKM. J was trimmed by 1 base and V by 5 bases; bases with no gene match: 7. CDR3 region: CASSLTGNRNTEAFF. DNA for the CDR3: TGTGCCAGCAGTCTGACAGGGAATAGGAACACTGAAGCTTTCTTT.

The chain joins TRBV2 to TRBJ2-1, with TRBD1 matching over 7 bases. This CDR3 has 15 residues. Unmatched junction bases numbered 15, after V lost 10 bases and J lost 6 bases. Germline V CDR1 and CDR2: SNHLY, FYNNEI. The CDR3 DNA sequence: TGTGCCACCATAGGGGGCAGCCAGGCTCGCAATGAGCAGTTCTTC. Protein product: CATIGGSQARNEQFF.

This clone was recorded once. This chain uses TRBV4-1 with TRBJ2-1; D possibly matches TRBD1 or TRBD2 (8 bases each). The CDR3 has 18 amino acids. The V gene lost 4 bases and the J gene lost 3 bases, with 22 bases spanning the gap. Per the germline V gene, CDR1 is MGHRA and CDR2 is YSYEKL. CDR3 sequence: CASSPHSGGGRSYNEQFF. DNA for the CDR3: TGCGCCAGCAGCCCTCACTCAGGGGGCGGGAGGAGCTACAATGAGCAGTTCTTC.

CDR3 coding DNA: TGTGCCAGCAGCTTCCTCTTATGGTCTGGGGCCAACGTCCTGACTTTC. Protein: CASSFLLWSGANVLTF. The rearrangement links TRBV7-8 to TRBJ2-6, with D uncertain. The CDR3 consists of 16 residues. The germline gives CDR1 SGHVS, CDR2 FQNEAQ. V was trimmed by 3 bases and J by 1 base, leaving 10 bases between them.

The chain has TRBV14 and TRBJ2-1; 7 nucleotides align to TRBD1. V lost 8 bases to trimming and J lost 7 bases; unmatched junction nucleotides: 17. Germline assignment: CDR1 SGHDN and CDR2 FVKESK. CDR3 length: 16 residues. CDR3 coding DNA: TGTGCCAGCGCCCCCATGTTGGGCAGGGGGTCAAATGAGCAGTTCTTC. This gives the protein CASAPMLGRGSNEQFF. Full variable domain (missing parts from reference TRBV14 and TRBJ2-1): EAGVTQFPSHSVIEKGQTVTLRCDPISGHDNLYWYRRVMGKEIKFLLHFVKESKQDESGMPNNRFLAERTGGTYSTLKVQPAELEDSGVYFCASAPMLGRGSNEQFFGPGTRLTVL.

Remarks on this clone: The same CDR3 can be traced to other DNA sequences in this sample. This CDR3 reads CASSGQGAYNEQFF. CDR3 sequence (DNA): TGTGCCAGCTCTGGACAGGGGGCCTACAATGAGCAGTTCTTC. The chain couples TRBV2 to TRBJ2-1; 10 bases map to TRBD1. CDR1 and CDR2 from the germline V gene are SNHLY and FYNNEI. With V trimmed by 8 bases and J by 2 bases, 3 bases remained unmatched. The CDR3 extends over 14 amino acids. The full variable domain, completed using reference TRBV2 and TRBJ2-1, is EPEVTQTPSHQVTQMGQEVILRCVPISNHLYFYWYRQILGQKVEFLVSFYNNEISEKSEIFDDQFSVERPDGSNFTLKIRSTKLEDSAMYFCASSGQGAYNEQFFGPGTRLTVL.

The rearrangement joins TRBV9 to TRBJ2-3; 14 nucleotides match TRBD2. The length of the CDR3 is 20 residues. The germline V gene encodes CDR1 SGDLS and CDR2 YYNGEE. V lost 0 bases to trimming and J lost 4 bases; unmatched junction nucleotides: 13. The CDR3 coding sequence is TGTGCCAGCAGCGTAGAAGTCCCCGATCGACTAGCGGGAGGGCCAGATACGCAGTATTTT. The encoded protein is CASSVEVPDRLAGGPDTQYF.

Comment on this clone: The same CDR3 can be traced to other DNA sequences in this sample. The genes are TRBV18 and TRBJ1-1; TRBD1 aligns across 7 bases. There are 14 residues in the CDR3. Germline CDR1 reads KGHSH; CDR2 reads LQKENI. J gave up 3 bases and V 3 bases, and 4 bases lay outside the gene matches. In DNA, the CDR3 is TGTGCCAGCTCACCTACAGACAGGGACACTGAAGCTTTCTTT. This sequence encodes CASSPTDRDTEAFF.

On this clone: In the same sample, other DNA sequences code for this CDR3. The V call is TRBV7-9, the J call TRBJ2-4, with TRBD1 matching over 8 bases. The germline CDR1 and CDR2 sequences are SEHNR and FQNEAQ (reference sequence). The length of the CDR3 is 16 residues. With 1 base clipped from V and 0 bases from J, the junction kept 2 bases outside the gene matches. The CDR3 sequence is CASSLGQGLAKNIQYF. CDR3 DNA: TGTGCCAGCAGCTTAGGACAGGGGTTAGCCAAAAACATTCAGTACTTC.

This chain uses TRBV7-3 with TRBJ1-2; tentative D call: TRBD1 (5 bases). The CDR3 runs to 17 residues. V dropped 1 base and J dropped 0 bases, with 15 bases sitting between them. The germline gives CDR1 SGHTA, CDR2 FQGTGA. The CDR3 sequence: CASSLRGGTEANYGYTF. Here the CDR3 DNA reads TGTGCCAGCAGCTTAAGGGGCGGGACGGAAGCTAACTATGGCTACACCTTC. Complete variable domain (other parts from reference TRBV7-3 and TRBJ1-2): GAGVSQTPSNKVTEKGKYVELRCDPISGHTALYWYRQSLGQGPEFLIYFQGTGAADDSGLPNDRFFAVRPEGSVSTLKIQRTERGDSAVYLCASSLRGGTEANYGYTFGSGTRLTVV.

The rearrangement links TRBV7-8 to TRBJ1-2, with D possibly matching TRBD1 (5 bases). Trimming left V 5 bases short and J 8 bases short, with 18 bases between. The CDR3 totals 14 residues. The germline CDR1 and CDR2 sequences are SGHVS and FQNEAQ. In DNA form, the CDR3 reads TGTGCCAGCAGCGACAGAGCTCCATTAATAGGCTACACCTTC. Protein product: CASSDRAPLIGYTF.

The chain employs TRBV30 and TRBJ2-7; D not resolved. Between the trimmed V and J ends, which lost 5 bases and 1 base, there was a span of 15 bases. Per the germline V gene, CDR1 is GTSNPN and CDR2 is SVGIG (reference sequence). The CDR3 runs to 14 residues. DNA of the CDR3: TGTGCCTGGGCGAGACGGATCTTATCCTACGAGCAGTACTTC. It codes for CAWARRILSYEQYF.